The TCR beta chain described here comes from a study of OX40 agonist ivuxolimab in advanced cancers. Looking at the study overall: Patients were given ivuxolimab, an antibody that agonizes OX40 (CD134).

The CDR3 spans 15 residues. Germline lookup yields CDR1 SEHNR and CDR2 FQNEAQ (reference sequence). Trimming left V 5 bases short and J 7 bases short, with 18 bases between. The assay was immunoSEQ multiplex PCR, and TCRdb's table has in-frame clones only and misses some. This table has about 19,000 clones, about 86% appearing once. As concerns this clone: Its antigen is not identified.

Study outcomes and limitations: Expanded peripheral T-cell antigen specificity went undetermined.

Enrollment shut out patients with autoimmune disease history or systemic immunosuppression. The origin of this receptor is an adult with an advanced solid tumor such as melanoma, head and neck, liver or kidney cancer. This specimen was CD4+ or CD8+ T cells sorted from blood, taken in a trial of the OX40 agonist ivuxolimab. The V and J genes are TRBV7-9 and TRBJ2-1; TRBD1 might be the D (6 bases). DNA of the CDR3: TGTGCCAGCAGCCCCAGACAGGAACCGGGGAATGAGCAGTTCTTC. This codes for CASSPRQEPGNEQFF.